This paragraph reports one T cell receptor (beta chain). The antigen is not known. Time point noted: pre-treatment baseline. No patient had earlier systemic cancer treatment, concurrent immunosuppressants, or another active cancer. The repertoire was sequenced with immunoSEQ multiplex PCR; TCRdb's copy has only in-frame clones and lacks some. This sample yields some 25,000 clones, of which around 90% are seen a single time; roughly 4.5% belongs to the top ten. The CDR3 consists of 13 residues. The V end was cut by 4 bases, the J end by 4 bases, with 8 bases between. CDR1 MNHEY and CDR2 SVGAGI come from the germline V gene. The source of the sample is a study of blood T cell dynamics during melanoma immunotherapy. Looking at the study overall: Metastatic melanoma patients received first-line pembrolizumab or nivolumab plus ipilimumab. Study results and limitations: Unlike progressors, later disease-control patients had W3 repertoires gaining clonality or diversity.

The starting material was blood, obtained from a patient treated with checkpoint blockade. The sequence came from a human donor with melanoma. The rearrangement joins TRBV6-5 to TRBJ1-3; D call uncertain. The CDR3 spells CASSLPGGNTIYF. CDR3 sequence (DNA): TGTGCCAGCAGTTTGCCGGGAGGAAACACCATATATTTT.